The present T cell receptor beta chain was sequenced within a study of shared clonotypes between healthy human individuals. Broader study findings: Represented diversity, genetic and exposure-history alike, was limited by few donors. Memory subsets generally showed smaller estimated richness than naive subsets did.

The run depth of the assay was deep. Each sorted subset replicate got 200 ng genomic DNA, 25,000 to 35,000 genomes. Clones were read by immunoSEQ multiplex PCR, and TCRdb kept only the in-frame ones, dropping some. Among over a million clones listed, about 80% were seen once. Per germline, CDR1 SGHRS and CDR2 YFSETQ. This CDR3 spans 15 amino acids. The V segment lost 4 bases and the J segment 3 bases; nucleotides outside the gene matches: 4. Details on this clone: Its antigen is currently unknown.

The receptor's source is a young man in good health. Some clones in this sample may be carry-over from other donors' samples. The sample consisted of memory CD4+ T cells from PBMCs. Subset indicated: CD45RA-negative fraction. The chain uses TRBV5-1 and TRBJ2-2; TRBD1 matches 9 bases. CDR3 DNA sequence: TGCGCCAGCAGCATACAGGGGGCGCACACCGGGGAGCTGTTTTTT. It codes for CASSIQGAHTGELFF.